This T cell receptor (beta chain) was identified in a study of control samples from healthy donors and cancer patients. The assay was immunoSEQ multiplex PCR, and TCRdb's table has in-frame clones only and misses some. The table has some 130,000 clones, 80% to 95% seen once; the top ten hold 4.5% to 7%. Germline assignment: CDR1 SGDLS and CDR2 YYNGEE. Trimming shortened V by 4 bases and J by 1 base, and 17 bases separated the two germline ends. The CDR3 loop spans 17 amino acids. This TCR derives from a man between 18 and 35 years old in good health. Sequenced sample: blood. The chain employs TRBV9 and TRBJ2-2; possibly TRBD1 for D (5 bases). The DNA of the CDR3 is TGTGCCAGCAGCCCCCGCCGCCTGGGGCAGAACACCGGGGAGCTGTTTTTT. Translation: CASSPRRLGQNTGELFF.